This T cell receptor (beta chain) is drawn from a study of blood T cell repertoires in COVID-19. Across the study: Material from acute and convalescent COVID-19 was sourced from the United States, Italy and Spain. The analysed material was cDNA or gDNA that came from T cells, B-cell-depleted T cells, or PBMCs.

Per the germline V gene, CDR1 is SGHTA and CDR2 is FQGNSA. The CDR3 has 15 residues. With 3 bases removed from V and 4 bases from J, the gap between germline ends came to 13 bases. As processed by the authors: It was from reference gene primer amplification that nucleated cell counts were estimated. TCRdb's copy holds only in-frame clones and misses some; the assay was immunoSEQ multiplex PCR. That table is the source of V, J and clone size, and D and trimming were worked out from the DNA. Of more than 95,000 clones in the sample, about four fifths are singletons; the top ten hold 15%. The sequence came from a woman aged 80 or older with acute or convalescent COVID-19. Sequences were obtained from peripheral blood. The chain is built from TRBV7-2 and TRBJ2-1, with a possible D match to TRBD1 (5 bases). The CDR3 DNA reads TGTGCCAGCAGCTTGCAGGGTCCAAATTACAATGAGCAGTTCTTC. This encodes CASSLQGPNYNEQFF.